These 9 T cell receptor beta chains were all obtained from the same sample, sequenced in a study of blood T cell repertoires in COVID-19 (dated by TCRdb to between 2020 and 2021). Library creation used the immunoSEQ multiplex PCR assay. Here the immuneACCESS table is served through TCRdb, limited to in-frame sequences with V and J called. Missing clones are a known gap in these copies; in checked studies unresolved V genes cover under half, and the rest lacks a known reason. Recorded for this sample are over 150,000 clones; 65% to 85% of them occurred a single time. The ten biggest clones cover 6.5% to 7.5% of the sample. The specimen sequenced was peripheral blood. The receptors derive from a woman between 35 and 50 years old with COVID-19, enrolled during active disease.

This chain connects TRBV4-1 to TRBJ2-7; D call uncertain. Trimming cost V 0 bases and J 4 bases, with 7 bases left between them. CDR3 length: 13 residues. Germline V CDR1 and CDR2: MGHRA, YSYEKL. CDR3 DNA: TGCGCCAGCAGCCAAGACATCCGGTACGAGCAGTACTTC. Its translation: CASSQDIRYEQYF.

Written as DNA, the CDR3 is TGTGCCAGCAGCTTCGCCTACGAGCAGTACTTC. Translation: CASSFAYEQYF. The gene calls are TRBV11-1 and TRBJ2-7, with D hard to call. V gave up 3 bases and J gave up 2 bases, with 2 bases separating them. Germline values: CDR1 SGHAT, CDR2 FQDESV (reference sequence). This CDR3 region has 11 residues.

The V gene is TRBV7-3, the J gene TRBJ1-2; TRBD1 matches at 7 bases. Germline V gene lookup returns CDR1 SGHTA and CDR2 FQGTGA. Trimming removed 3 bases from V and 6 bases from J; junction bases left unmatched: 10. This CDR3 contains 15 residues. CDR3 DNA: TGTGCCAGCAGCTTGGACAGGACGAGGAGGGATGGCTACACCTTC. Protein: CASSLDRTRRDGYTF.

The V and J genes are TRBV18 and TRBJ2-3, with TRBD1 matching 7 bases. Germline assignment: CDR1 KGHSH and CDR2 LQKENI. Unmatched junction bases numbered 9, after V lost 6 bases and J lost 3 bases. This CDR3 spans 15 amino acids. This CDR3 is CASSPNRGGTDTQYF. The CDR3 DNA follows: TGTGCCAGCTCTCCTAACAGGGGCGGGACAGATACGCAGTATTTT.

This clone was seen a single time. This chain links TRBV3-1 (or the pseudogene TRBV3-2) with TRBJ1-4; 7 bases line up with TRBD1. The junction had 10 bases not matched to a gene; V was cut back by 1 base and J by 8 bases. The CDR3 sequence is 16 residues long. CDR1 is LGHDT, CDR2 YNNKEL, per germline (reference sequence). The CDR3 DNA follows: TGTGCCAGCAGCCAAGTATCGACAGGGTGGAAGGAAAAACTGTTTTTT. This translates into CASSQVSTGWKEKLFF.

The rearrangement uses TRBV7-6 and TRBJ2-5; TRBD2 matches at 12 bases. Trimming cost V 5 bases and J 5 bases; bases outside gene matches: 6. The CDR3 length is 15 residues. CDR1 and CDR2 from the germline V gene are SGHVS and FNYEAQ. The CDR3 nucleotides are TGTGCCAGCAGCCCCCTAGCGGGGGGGCTGGAGACCCAGTACTTC. Encoded protein: CASSPLAGGLETQYF.

Only one count was recorded for this clone. The chain is built from TRBV6-5 and TRBJ1-2; 10 bases agree with TRBD1. The germline V gene encodes CDR1 MNHEY and CDR2 SVGAGI. There are 13 residues in the CDR3. V was clipped by 10 bases and J by 7 bases; unmatched bases: 9. DNA for the CDR3: TGTGCCACCCAGACAGGGGGCGTAGGTGGCTACACCTTC. Translated: CATQTGGVGGYTF.

V gene TRBV6-2 or TRBV6-3 combines with J gene TRBJ2-1; D is perhaps TRBD2 (6 bases). This CDR3 is 14 amino acids long. CDR1 is MNHEY, CDR2 SVGEGT, per germline. Trimming removed 6 bases at V and 5 bases at J, with 14 bases between. Here the CDR3 reads CASSPRRGDNEQFF. CDR3 in DNA: TGTGCCAGCAGCCCACGCCGCGGGGACAATGAGCAGTTCTTC.

This sequence joins TRBV7-9 and TRBJ2-1; 8 bases are a match to TRBD2. V lost 0 bases and J lost 8; bases outside the gene matches: 3. In germline, CDR1 is SEHNR, CDR2 FQNEAQ (reference sequence). The CDR3 has 14 residues. The CDR3 sequence is CASSLARGAHEQFF. For the CDR3, the DNA is TGTGCCAGCAGCTTAGCGCGGGGGGCCCATGAGCAGTTCTTC.